Presented here are 28 T cell receptor beta chains from one specimen sequenced in a study of cytomegalovirus exposure and HLA in healthy donors. The primer mix had 60 Vbeta and 13 Jbeta primers. This table comes from immunoSEQ multiplex PCR, and its TCRdb copy is limited to in-frame clones, with some not included. Found here are around 150,000 clones, nearly 80% of them singletons; the top ten hold about 9.6%. The sample consisted of PBMCs. The receptors derive from a man aged 18-30 years in good health and CMV-seropositive.

This clone was seen a handful of times. V gene TRBV5-1 combines with J gene TRBJ1-5, with D possibly being TRBD1 (6 bases). This CDR3 has 14 amino acids. Germline loops: CDR1 SGHRS, CDR2 YFSETQ. The V gene lost 4 bases and the J gene lost 8 bases, with 16 bases spanning the gap. CDR3 sequence: CASSPDSGFKPQHF. The DNA for the CDR3 is TGCGCCAGCAGCCCGGACAGCGGATTCAAGCCCCAGCATTTT. The variable domain in full, with the rest retrieved from reference TRBV5-1 and TRBJ1-5, is KAGVTQTPRYLIKTRGQQVTLSCSPISGHRSVSWYQQTPGQGLQFLFEYFSETQRNKGNFPGRFSGRQFSNSRSEMNVSTLELGDSALYLCASSPDSGFKPQHFGDGTRLSIL.

The table lists this clone with a few counts. V usage is TRBV2 and J usage is TRBJ2-7; D gene uncertain. CDR3 length: 16 residues. V was cut by 3 bases and J by 0 bases, with 15 bases left in between. Germline V lookup: CDR1 SNHLY, CDR2 FYNNEI. The CDR3 DNA follows: TGTGCCAGCAGTGATATGGGCCTTCTCAGCTCCTACGAGCAGTACTTC. Encoded protein: CASSDMGLLSSYEQYF.

This sequence joins TRBV6-5 and TRBJ2-2; TRBD2 matches at 8 bases. Germline trimming cut 0 bases from V and 5 bases from J; bases unmatched to any gene: 5. The length of the CDR3 is 16 residues. Germline CDR1 is MNHEY and CDR2 is SVGAGI. Here the CDR3 reads CASSYSFGGGTGELFF. CDR3 DNA sequence: TGTGCCAGCAGTTACTCGTTCGGGGGGGGAACCGGGGAGCTGTTTTTT.

The gene calls are TRBV2 and TRBJ1-4, with 11 bases that match TRBD1. The trim removed 4 bases at V and 8 bases at J, leaving 9 bases unmatched. The germline V gene encodes CDR1 SNHLY and CDR2 FYNNEI. The CDR3 runs 16 residues. CDR3 region: CASSGRTGGLKEKLFF. The CDR3 DNA is TGTGCCAGCAGTGGTAGGACAGGGGGCCTGAAGGAAAAACTGTTTTTT. The variable domain in full, completed from reference TRBV2 and TRBJ1-4, reads EPEVTQTPSHQVTQMGQEVILRCVPISNHLYFYWYRQILGQKVEFLVSFYNNEISEKSEIFDDQFSVERPDGSNFTLKIRSTKLEDSAMYFCASSGRTGGLKEKLFFGSGTQLSVL.

The CDR3 region is CASSPRGPGQPQHF. The CDR3 DNA reads TGTGCCAGCAGCCCCAGGGGGCCAGGTCAGCCCCAGCATTTT. The chain uses TRBV7-2 and TRBJ1-5; TRBD1 matches 8 bases. Trimming cost V 5 bases and J 6 bases; bases outside gene matches: 6. The germline CDR1 and CDR2 sequences are SGHTA and FQGNSA. The CDR3 spans 14 residues.

This clone was seen a single time. The rearrangement joins TRBV6-6 to TRBJ1-1; a possible D gene is TRBD1 (5 bases). The CDR3 is 15 amino acids. Trimming stripped 0 bases from V and 4 bases from J, with 12 bases between. The germline CDR1 and CDR2 sequences are MNHNY and SVGAGI (reference sequence). In nucleotides, the CDR3 is TGTGCCAGCAGTTACTCGGCGCAGGGAGGCACTGAAGCTTTCTTT. Translated: CASSYSAQGGTEAFF.

The chain links TRBV18 to TRBJ2-5; 8 bases are a match to TRBD2. J gave up 2 bases and V 4 bases, and 6 bases lay outside the gene matches. This CDR3 spans 15 amino acids. The V gene's germline CDR1 is KGHSH and CDR2 LQKENI. The CDR3 reads CASSQRGGTQETQYF. The CDR3 DNA reads as TGTGCCAGCTCACAACGGGGGGGAACGCAAGAGACCCAGTACTTC. The full variable domain, completed using reference TRBV18 and TRBJ2-5, is NAGVMQNPRHLVRRRGQEARLRCSPMKGHSHVYWYRQLPEEGLKFMVYLQKENIIDESGMPKERFSAEFPKEGPSILRIQQVVRGDSAAYFCASSQRGGTQETQYFGPGTRLLVL.

The chain couples TRBV19 to TRBJ2-7; tentatively, D is TRBD2 (5 bases). CDR1 and CDR2 (germline): LNHDA, SQIVND (reference sequence). The CDR3 totals 15 residues. V was cut by 1 base and J by 2 bases, with 12 bases left in between. The CDR3 reads CASSIGAHGAYEQYF. CDR3 DNA: TGTGCCAGTAGTATAGGGGCCCACGGGGCCTACGAGCAGTACTTC.

This clone showed up just a few times. The chain combines TRBV5-4 with TRBJ2-3; D is unresolved. The germline V gene encodes CDR1 SGHNT and CDR2 YYREEE (reference sequence). V was trimmed by 0 bases and J by 10 bases, leaving 12 bases between them. The CDR3 has 13 amino acids. CDR3 amino acids: CASSLVSSTAQYF. Here the CDR3 DNA reads TGTGCCAGCAGCTTGGTATCTAGTACTGCGCAGTATTTT. Complete variable domain (other parts from reference TRBV5-4 and TRBJ2-3): ETGVTQSPTHLIKTRGQQVTLRCSSQSGHNTVSWYQQALGQGPQFIFQYYREEENGRGNFPPRFSGLQFPNYSSELNVNALELDDSALYLCASSLVSSTAQYFGPGTRLTVL.

V gene TRBV19 combines with J gene TRBJ2-3; 9 nucleotides align to TRBD2. Trimming took 3 bases from V and 4 from J; bases not matched to a gene: 2. This CDR3 has 14 residues. CDR1 LNHDA and CDR2 SQIVND come from the germline V gene (reference sequence). The CDR3 DNA sequence: TGTGCCAGTAGTATGCGGGGGGGATCAGATACGCAGTATTTT. This sequence encodes CASSMRGGSDTQYF.

The chain employs TRBV29-1 and TRBJ2-3, with a possible D match to TRBD1 (5 bases). Germline CDR1 and CDR2: SQVTM and ANQGSEA. CDR3 length: 13 amino acids. V lost 2 bases and J 6 bases, leaving 12 bases between the germline ends. CDR3 loop: CSVETQGSDTQYF. CDR3 sequence (DNA): TGCAGCGTTGAAACCCAGGGCAGCGATACGCAGTATTTT.

The chain is built from TRBV19 and TRBJ1-2; TRBD1 might be the D (5 bases). CDR1 LNHDA and CDR2 SQIVND come from the germline V gene (reference sequence). The CDR3 is made up of 13 amino acids. V dropped 10 bases and J dropped 4 bases, with 16 bases sitting between them. This chain's CDR3 is CATGGEVGYGYTF. The CDR3 DNA follows: TGTGCCACCGGGGGGGAGGTCGGCTATGGCTACACCTTC.

V gene TRBV7-3 combines with J gene TRBJ1-1, with TRBD1 matching 7 bases. From germline, CDR1 is SGHTA and CDR2 FQGTGA. This CDR3 is built from 14 residues. V lost 6 bases and J lost 4; bases outside the gene matches: 8. CDR3 DNA sequence: TGTGCCAGCAGTAGACAGGGCAGGGGCACTGAAGCTTTCTTT. It encodes CASSRQGRGTEAFF.

The V and J genes are TRBV6-1 and TRBJ2-5; TRBD1 is a possible D gene (5 bases). The CDR3 spans 13 residues. CDR1 is MNHNS, CDR2 SASEGT, per germline. Trimming cost V 6 bases and J 5 bases, with 13 bases left between them. The CDR3 loop reads CASRRQTRETQYF. CDR3 nucleotides: TGTGCCAGCAGAAGACAGACGCGGGAGACCCAGTACTTC.

The chain employs TRBV9 and TRBJ2-2; 9 bases fit TRBD2. From germline, CDR1 is SGDLS and CDR2 YYNGEE. With 0 bases clipped from V and 4 bases from J, the junction kept 7 bases outside the gene matches. The CDR3 runs 17 residues. The CDR3 region has the DNA TGTGCCAGCAGCGTAGGGGCTAGCGGGGACGTCACCGGGGAGCTGTTTTTT. This codes for CASSVGASGDVTGELFF. The complete variable domain, with remaining parts taken from reference TRBV9 and TRBJ2-2, reads DSGVTQTPKHLITATGQRVTLRCSPRSGDLSVYWYQQSLDQGLQFLIQYYNGEERAKGNILERFSAQQFPDLHSELNLSSLELGDSALYFCASSVGASGDVTGELFFGEGSRLTVL.

The chain has TRBV2 and TRBJ2-7; no reliable D call. V lost 1 base, J lost 0 bases, and 7 bases lay in between. The CDR3 runs 14 residues. Germline CDR1 reads SNHLY; CDR2 reads FYNNEI. CDR3 amino acids: CASSEEHLSYEQYF. The CDR3 nucleotides read TGTGCCAGCAGTGAAGAGCATCTCTCCTACGAGCAGTACTTC.

This rearrangement joins TRBV18 to TRBJ1-6; 7 bases map to TRBD1. Trimming took 4 bases from V and 4 from J; bases not matched to a gene: 7. Germline CDR1 KGHSH, CDR2 LQKENI. The CDR3 spans 16 residues. For the CDR3, the DNA is TGTGCCAGCTCACTCCCGGGACAGAGATATAATTCACCCCTCCACTTT. The encoded protein is CASSLPGQRYNSPLHF.

CDR3 bases: TGTGCCAGTAACAGGGTCGGCTTAAACACTGAAGCTTTCTTT. It codes for CASNRVGLNTEAFF. The V gene is TRBV19, the J gene TRBJ1-1; perhaps TRBD1 as D (6 bases). V dropped 7 bases and J dropped 2 bases, with 14 bases sitting between them. Germline assignment: CDR1 LNHDA and CDR2 SQIVND (reference sequence). This CDR3 has 14 amino acids.

The chain joins TRBV28 to TRBJ1-3, with TRBD1 identical over 7 bases. CDR1 is MDHEN and CDR2 is SYDVKM in the germline V gene. The CDR3 runs to 14 residues. Germline trimming cut 2 bases from V and 7 bases from J; bases unmatched to any gene: 5. CDR3 residues: CASSLAGGINTIYF. The CDR3 DNA follows: TGTGCCAGCAGTTTAGCAGGGGGGATTAACACCATATATTTT.

The rearrangement joins TRBV6-5 to TRBJ2-1; D is unclear. In germline, CDR1 is MNHEY, CDR2 SVGAGI. The CDR3 has 14 residues. Trimming stripped 5 bases from V and 7 bases from J, with 15 bases between. Written as DNA, the CDR3 is TGTGCCAGCAGTGAATGGGCAGGTCATAATGAGCAGTTCTTC. Translation: CASSEWAGHNEQFF.

The rearrangement joins TRBV2 to TRBJ2-3; D perhaps matches TRBD1 (5 bases). CDR1 SNHLY and CDR2 FYNNEI come from the germline V gene. This CDR3 comprises 15 residues. V was shortened by 6 bases and J by 6 bases, with 19 bases between the two germline ends. As DNA, the CDR3 is TGTGCCAGCAGACCAGGGTTCGGGTCTGCGGATACGCAGTATTTT. The encoded protein is CASRPGFGSADTQYF.

This rearrangement joins TRBV1 to TRBJ2-1; the table's D gene call, TRBD2, was not cross checked with the DNA. TRBV1 counts as a pseudogene. CDR3 size: 18 residues. The CDR3 reads CTSSQALAGASNHNEQFF. CDR3 DNA sequence: TGCACCAGCAGCCAAGCTTTAGCGGGGGCCTCCAACCACAATGAGCAGTTCTTC.

The chain joins TRBV6-5 to TRBJ2-1, with D possibly matching TRBD2 (5 bases). The germline gives CDR1 MNHEY, CDR2 SVGAGI. The CDR3 extends over 16 amino acids. V gave up 0 bases and J gave up 0 bases, with 9 bases separating them. As DNA, the CDR3 is TGTGCCAGCAGTTACTCTTCCGCGGGCTCCTACAATGAGCAGTTCTTC. It yields the protein CASSYSSAGSYNEQFF.

This chain connects TRBV18 to TRBJ2-7, with D perhaps TRBD2 (5 bases). CDR3 length equals 13 residues. Per the germline V gene, CDR1 is KGHSH and CDR2 is LQKENI. V was cut by 6 bases and J by 4 bases, with 13 bases left in between. The DNA of the CDR3 is TGTGCCAGCTCCACGTCTCGGGGTTACGAGCAGTACTTC. Protein sequence: CASSTSRGYEQYF.

The chain has TRBV5-1 and TRBJ2-1; possible D gene TRBD2, 6 bases. The germline CDR1 and CDR2 sequences are SGHRS and YFSETQ. Trimming removed 0 bases at V and 2 bases at J, with 9 bases between. The CDR3 is made up of 15 amino acids. CDR3 DNA sequence: TGCGCCAGCAGCTTGGTGGCTAGCGCCTACAATGAGCAGTTCTTC. Translation: CASSLVASAYNEQFF.

This clone was detected only once. The V and J genes are TRBV19 and TRBJ1-2, with a weak D call TRBD1 (5 bases). There are 13 residues in the CDR3. The germline gives CDR1 LNHDA, CDR2 SQIVND (reference sequence). V was trimmed by 4 bases and J by 8 bases, leaving 14 bases between them. CDR3 sequence (DNA): TGTGCCAGTAGTAACCCAGGGCTCTGGGGCTACACCTTC. Translation: CASSNPGLWGYTF.

This chain joins TRBV19 and TRBJ1-1, with D unresolved. V lost 3 bases and J lost 3, with 11 bases in between. The CDR3 has 14 amino acids. Germline V CDR1 and CDR2: LNHDA, SQIVND (reference sequence). Written as DNA, the CDR3 is TGTGCCAGTAGTATGAGGAGGGCGGACACTGAAGCTTTCTTT. The encoded protein is CASSMRRADTEAFF.

This clone was found a few times. The chain employs TRBV7-2 and TRBJ1-5, with D unresolved. Germline CDR1 SGHTA, CDR2 FQGNSA. Trimming took 5 bases from V and 4 from J, leaving 9 bases between them. There are 13 residues in the CDR3. The DNA of the CDR3 is TGTGCCAGCAGCGAAGAGTTGAATCAGCCCCAGCATTTT. Its protein is CASSEELNQPQHF.